Listed below are T cell receptor beta chains from one sample, sequenced in a study of blood T cell repertoires in COVID-19. Only in-frame clones appear in the TCRdb table, and some are missing; sequencing was by immunoSEQ multiplex PCR. This table holds about 120,000 clones, 87% found once. The sequenced sample consisted of peripheral blood. The origin of the receptors is a woman between 65 and 79 years old with acute or convalescent COVID-19. Both conserved end residues are part of each CDR3. The D gene is left open where the match is weak. Clone size appears in some rows only: once, few, many, or a class for an expanded clone.

NA	NA	TRBV28	TRBJ1-4	TGTGCCAGCAGTGTCGCGGGCGCAACTAATGAAAAACTGTTTTTT	CASSVAGATNEKLFF
NA	once	TRBV6-2/TRBV6-3	TRBJ2-3	TGTGCCAGCAGTTACGGGGGGGCCTCCACAGATACGCAGTATTTT	CASSYGGASTDTQYF
NA	NA	TRBV14	TRBJ2-3	TGTGCCAGCAGCCCCTCCTGGAGGGGGGGGCCCACAGATACGCAGTATTTT	CASSPSWRGGPTDTQYF
NA	NA	TRBV6-5	TRBJ2-2	TGTGCCAGCAAAGGGCAGGGCACCGGGGAGCTGTTTTTT	CASKGQGTGELFF
TRBD1	NA	TRBV5-1	TRBJ2-2	TGCGCCAGTGGGCGTGAACTACAGGGGGCAGGCGGGGAGCTGTTTTTT	CASGRELQGAGGELFF
NA	NA	TRBV15	TRBJ1-2	TGTGCCACTAGGACCAACAGGGACAACTATGGCTACACCTTC	CATRTNRDNYGYTF
TRBD1	NA	TRBV7-2	TRBJ2-2	TGTGCCAGCAGCGCCGGGACAGGGGGCGGGGACACCGGGGAGCTGTTTTTT	CASSAGTGGGDTGELFF
TRBD1	NA	TRBV27	TRBJ1-5	TGTGCCAGCAGTATGACAGGGAAGGTCAATCAGCCCCAGCATTTT	CASSMTGKVNQPQHF
TRBD2	NA	TRBV14	TRBJ2-7	TGTGCCAGCAAAGGGAGCGGGGGGAACTACGAGCAGTACTTC	CASKGSGGNYEQYF
TRBD1	NA	TRBV5-1	TRBJ1-2	TGCGCCAGCAGCTTGGCAGGACAGGGGGATGGCTACACCTTC	CASSLAGQGDGYTF
NA	few	TRBV7-9	TRBJ1-6	TGTGCCAGCAGCCCCCGCGGGGCCAGTCTTTCACCCCTCCACTTT	CASSPRGASLSPLHF
NA	NA	TRBV5-5	TRBJ1-1	TGTGCCAGCAGCTTGTCGTCTTGGACGAGGGCGGGAGGGGACACTGAAGCTTTCTTT	CASSLSSWTRAGGDTEAFF
TRBD2	few	TRBV30	TRBJ2-3	TGTGCCTGGAGTAGCGGGGGGGGATTAACAGATACGCAGTATTTT	CAWSSGGGLTDTQYF
NA	NA	TRBV7-3	TRBJ1-2	TGTGCCAGCAGCTCCCAGGGTGGGGAAGGCTATGGCTACACCTTC	CASSSQGGEGYGYTF
TRBD1	NA	TRBV14	TRBJ1-1	TGTGCCAGCAGCCACCCGGGACAGGGCGTAGGAACTTTCTTT	CASSHPGQGVGTFF
NA	NA	TRBV5-6	TRBJ1-2	TGTGCCAGCAGCTTCGAGAACTATGGCTACACCTTC	CASSFENYGYTF
NA	NA	TRBV7-6	TRBJ2-7	TGTGCCAGCAGCCCTCCCAGCGGAAGCTCCTACGAGCAGTACTTC	CASSPPSGSSYEQYF
TRBD1	NA	TRBV28	TRBJ1-4	TGTGCCAGCAGTTTGAAGGGGGCTGCAACTAATGAAAAACTGTTTTTT	CASSLKGAATNEKLFF
NA	NA	TRBV24-1	TRBJ1-2	TGTGCCACCAGTGACCAGGGCAATGGCTACACCTTC	CATSDQGNGYTF
TRBD1	NA	TRBV3-1/TRBV3-2	TRBJ2-1	TGTGCCAGCAGCCCCAGACAGGGGAACTACAATGAGCAGTTCTTC	CASSPRQGNYNEQFF
TRBD1	NA	TRBV24-1	TRBJ2-5	TGTGCCACCAGTGAACAGGGACAGGGTGTCGAGACCCAGTACTTC	CATSEQGQGVETQYF
NA	NA	TRBV19	TRBJ1-4	TGTGCCAGTAGTATATTAGGGGCAGGGGAAGAAAAACTGTTTTTT	CASSILGAGEEKLFF